This T cell receptor beta chain was identified in a study of shared clonotypes between healthy human individuals. Study-level points and caveats: What limited the represented genetic and exposure-history diversity was the small number of donors. Generation probability values for non-shared clonotypes were lower than those for clonotypes shared by all four donors. Naive subsets generally exceeded memory subsets in estimated richness.

This clone was picked up one time. Its matching antigen is unknown. CDR3 length equals 16 residues. Germline V gene lookup returns CDR1 SGHNT and CDR2 YYREEE (reference sequence). V shed 4 bases, J shed 9 bases, and the junction held 12 bases outside the gene matches. Genomic DNA (from each subset) was split evenly across several immunoSEQ plates. Assay used: immunoSEQ multiplex PCR; TCRdb lists only in-frame clones, some missing. The table includes a few million clones, 85% to 95% detected once. The chain carries TRBV5-4 and TRBJ2-1; 11 bases are a match to TRBD2. Sequencing was carried out using naive CD4+ T cells sorted from blood. Subset denoted: CD45RA+ positively selected. The receptor's source is a young man in good health. DNA of the CDR3: TGTGCCAGCAGCCCCGGTGCTAGCGGGGGGTATTTTGAGCAGTTCTTC. Its translation is CASSPGASGGYFEQFF.